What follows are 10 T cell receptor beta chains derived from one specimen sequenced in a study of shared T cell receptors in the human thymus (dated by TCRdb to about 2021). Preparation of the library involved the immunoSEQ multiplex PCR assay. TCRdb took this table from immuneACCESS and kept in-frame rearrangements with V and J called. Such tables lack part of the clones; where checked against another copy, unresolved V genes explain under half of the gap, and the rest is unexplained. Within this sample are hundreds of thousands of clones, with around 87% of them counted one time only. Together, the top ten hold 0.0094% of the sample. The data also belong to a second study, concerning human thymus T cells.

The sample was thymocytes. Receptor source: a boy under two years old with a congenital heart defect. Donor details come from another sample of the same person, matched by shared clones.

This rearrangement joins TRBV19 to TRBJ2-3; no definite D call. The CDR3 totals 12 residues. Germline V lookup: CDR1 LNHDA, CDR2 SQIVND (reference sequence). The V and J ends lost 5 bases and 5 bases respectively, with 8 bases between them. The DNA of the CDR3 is TGTGCCAGTAGTGTTATCGGAGATACGCAGTATTTT. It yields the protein CASSVIGDTQYF.

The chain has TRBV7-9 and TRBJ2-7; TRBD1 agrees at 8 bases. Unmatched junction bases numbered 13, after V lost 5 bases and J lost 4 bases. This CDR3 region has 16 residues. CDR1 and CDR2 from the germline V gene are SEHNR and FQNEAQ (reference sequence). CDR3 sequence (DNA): TGTGCCAGCAGCCTTCCCGGGACAGGTAATGAGTACGAGCAGTACTTC. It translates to CASSLPGTGNEYEQYF.

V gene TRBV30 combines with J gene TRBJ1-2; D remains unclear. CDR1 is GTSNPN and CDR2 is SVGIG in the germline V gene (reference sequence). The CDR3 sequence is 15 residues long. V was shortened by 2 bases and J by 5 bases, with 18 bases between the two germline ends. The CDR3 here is CAWSPPLAVTYGYTF. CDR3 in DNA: TGTGCCTGGAGTCCCCCTCTTGCGGTGACTTATGGCTACACCTTC.

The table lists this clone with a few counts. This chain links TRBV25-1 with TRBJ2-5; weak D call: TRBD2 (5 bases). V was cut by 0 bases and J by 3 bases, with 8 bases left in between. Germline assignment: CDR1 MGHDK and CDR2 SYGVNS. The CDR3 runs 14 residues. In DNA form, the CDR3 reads TGTGCCAGCAGTGAATACGGACTTAAAGAGACCCAGTACTTC. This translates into CASSEYGLKETQYF.

The CDR3 loop reads CASSLWNRNTEAFF. The CDR3, as DNA: TGTGCCAGCAGTTTATGGAACAGGAACACTGAAGCTTTCTTT. V usage is TRBV28 and J usage is TRBJ1-1; D uncertain. The CDR3 is made up of 14 amino acids. CDR1 and CDR2 (germline): MDHEN, SYDVKM. The V end was cut by 0 bases, the J end by 1 base, with 6 bases between. Together with reference TRBV28 and TRBJ1-1, the CDR3 gives the full variable domain: DVKVTQSSRYLVKRTGEKVFLECVQDMDHENMFWYRQDPGLGLRLIYFSYDVKMKEKGDIPEGYSVSREKKERFSLILESASTNQTSMYLCASSLWNRNTEAFFGQGTRLTVV.

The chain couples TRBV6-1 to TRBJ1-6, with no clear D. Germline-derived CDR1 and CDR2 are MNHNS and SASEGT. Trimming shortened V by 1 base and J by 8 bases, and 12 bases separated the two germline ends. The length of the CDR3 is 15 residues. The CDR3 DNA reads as TGTGCCAGCAGTGAAGTGAGGGATTCGGATTCACCCCTCCACTTT. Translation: CASSEVRDSDSPLHF.

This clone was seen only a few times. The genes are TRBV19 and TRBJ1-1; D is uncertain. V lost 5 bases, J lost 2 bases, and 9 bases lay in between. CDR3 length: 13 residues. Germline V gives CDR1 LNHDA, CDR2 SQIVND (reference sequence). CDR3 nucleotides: TGTGCCAGTAGTCCGCGATTAAACACTGAAGCTTTCTTT. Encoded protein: CASSPRLNTEAFF.

CDR3 amino acids: CASSLDLGATDTQYF. The CDR3, as DNA: TGCGCCAGCAGCTTGGATTTAGGAGCAACAGATACGCAGTATTTT. The chain employs TRBV5-1 and TRBJ2-3; D is uncertain. The CDR3 spans 15 residues. CDR1 SGHRS and CDR2 YFSETQ come from the germline V gene. Deletions cut 0 bases from V and 3 bases from J, with 11 bases between.

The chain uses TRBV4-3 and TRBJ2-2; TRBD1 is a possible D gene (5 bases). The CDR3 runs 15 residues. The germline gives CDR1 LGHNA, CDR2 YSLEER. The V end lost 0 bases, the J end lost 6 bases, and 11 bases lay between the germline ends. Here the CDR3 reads CASSQDVVGPGELFF. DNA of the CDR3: TGCGCCAGCAGCCAAGATGTTGTGGGGCCCGGGGAGCTGTTTTTT.

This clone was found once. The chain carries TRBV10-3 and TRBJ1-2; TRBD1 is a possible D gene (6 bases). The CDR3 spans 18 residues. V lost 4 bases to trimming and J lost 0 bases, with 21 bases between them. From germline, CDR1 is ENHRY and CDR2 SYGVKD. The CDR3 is CAISGQVSSFPANYGYTF. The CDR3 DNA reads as TGTGCCATCAGTGGACAGGTCAGCTCGTTCCCAGCTAACTATGGCTACACCTTC.